Below, 30 T cell receptor beta chains from the same sample are listed, as sequenced in a study of Graves' ophthalmopathy and Graves' hyperthyroidism. Amplified TCR beta CDR3 regions were obtained using RNA transcripts as template. HTBI primers served in a first-round RT-PCR, which a second-round multiplex PCR followed. TCRdb fed the multiplex PCR reads into MiXCR, producing one record per CDR3 protein. The sample lists 500,000 to 800,000 distinct CDR3 sequences, approximately 39% occurring once. What was sequenced was peripheral blood. These receptors all come from an adult man with Graves' ophthalmopathy.

This chain uses TRBV6-5 with TRBJ1-1; TRBD1 agrees at 8 bases. The CDR3 contains 13 residues. V dropped 2 bases and J dropped 10; count of bases not matched to a gene: 6. Per the germline V gene, CDR1 is MNHEY and CDR2 is SVGAGI. Here the CDR3 reads CASSYHGQGLAFF. In DNA, the CDR3 is TGTGCCAGCAGTTACCATGGACAGGGCTTAGCTTTCTTT.

The rearrangement links TRBV15 to TRBJ1-2, with 9 bases fitting TRBD1. Germline CDR1 and CDR2: LNHNV and YYDKDF (reference sequence). The CDR3 consists of 14 residues. Trimming at V came to 4 bases and at J to 7 bases, leaving 7 bases not matched to a gene. The CDR3 loop is CATSKRTGASGYTF. The CDR3, as DNA: TGTGCCACCAGCAAACGGACAGGGGCATCTGGCTACACCTTC.

This clonotype was observed at least ten times. The chain uses TRBV2 and TRBJ1-5; D unresolved. From germline, CDR1 is SNHLY and CDR2 FYNNEI. There are 13 residues in the CDR3. V was shortened by 5 bases and J by 5 bases, with 10 bases between the two germline ends. Here the CDR3 DNA reads TGTGCCAGCAGTCCCGCCCCCTATCAGCCCCAGCATTTT. It specifies CASSPAPYQPQHF.

The sample holds many counts of this clonotype. This rearrangement joins TRBV12-3 or TRBV12-4 to TRBJ1-1; 7 bases align to TRBD1. This CDR3 contains 16 residues. The ends lost 4 bases at V and 2 bases at J; junction bases unmatched: 10. CDR3 nucleotides: TGTGCCAGCAGTTACGGGACAGTTCGTCCTAACACTGAAGCTTTCTTT. Encoded protein: CASSYGTVRPNTEAFF.

This clonotype was counted many times. The chain is built from TRBV5-1 and TRBJ1-1; D perhaps matches TRBD1 (5 bases). This CDR3 is 13 amino acids long. The germline gives CDR1 SGHRS, CDR2 YFSETQ. The ends were cut back, 2 bases at V and 5 bases at J, with 10 bases in the middle. The CDR3 DNA reads TGCGCCAGCAGCTTCGGGGGGAGGACTGAAGCTTTCTTT. This sequence encodes CASSFGGRTEAFF.

This clonotype was seen at least ten times. DNA for the CDR3: TGTGCCATCAGTCAGGACAGGCCCGAACTCGACTATGGCTACACCTTC. As protein: CAISQDRPELDYGYTF. The chain is built from TRBV10-3 and TRBJ1-2; 7 bases line up with TRBD1. The CDR3 length is 16 residues. After removal of 5 bases from V and 3 bases from J, the junction contained 12 bases not matched to a gene. Looked up from germline, CDR1 is ENHRY and CDR2 is SYGVKD.

There are many counts of this clonotype. The chain combines TRBV7-2 with TRBJ1-5; the D is unclear. The CDR3 spans 13 residues. V was cut by 3 bases and J by 5 bases, with 8 bases left in between. Germline V gives CDR1 SGHTA, CDR2 FQGNSA. CDR3 DNA sequence: TGTGCCAGCAGCTTGGGTCTCGATCAGCCCCAGCATTTT. This translates into CASSLGLDQPQHF.

This chain uses TRBV20-1 with TRBJ2-6; weak D call: TRBD2 (5 bases). CDR3 length equals 13 residues. Between the trimmed V and J ends, which lost 5 bases and 2 bases, there was a span of 7 bases. Germline CDR1 is DFQATT and CDR2 is SNEGSKA (reference sequence). The CDR3 sequence: CSAPGTGANVLTF. The CDR3 DNA reads as TGCAGTGCTCCCGGGACTGGGGCCAACGTCCTGACTTTC.

The table lists this clonotype with many counts. The chain is built from TRBV12-3 or TRBV12-4 and TRBJ2-7; 10 bases are a match to TRBD1. The CDR3 is made up of 14 amino acids. With 8 bases clipped from V and 6 bases from J, the junction kept 10 bases outside the gene matches. The CDR3 bases are TGTGCCAGCGGCTGGACAGGGGGAAGGGCCGAGCAGTACTTC. The encoded protein is CASGWTGGRAEQYF.

This clonotype was counted at least ten times. The gene calls are TRBV7-9 and TRBJ1-5; D is perhaps TRBD1 (5 bases). From germline, CDR1 is SEHNR and CDR2 FQNEAQ (reference sequence). This CDR3 has 16 residues. With 1 base removed from V and 0 bases from J, the gap between germline ends came to 10 bases. CDR3 DNA sequence: TGTGCCAGCAGCTTAGGGGGGTCGGTTAGCAATCAGCCCCAGCATTTT. Translation: CASSLGGSVSNQPQHF.

This clonotype was seen many times. V is TRBV7-6 and J is TRBJ2-7; 7 nucleotides agree with TRBD2. The CDR3 has 16 amino acids. From germline, CDR1 is SGHVS and CDR2 FNYEAQ. The ends lost 2 bases at V and 4 bases at J; junction bases unmatched: 11. The CDR3, as DNA: TGTGCCAGCAGCTTACGGGCTAGCGGTGAGGGGTACGAGCAGTACTTC. It codes for CASSLRASGEGYEQYF.

Concerning this clonotype: A read error may produce the germline difference seen at one junction end. The chain couples TRBV10-3 to TRBJ2-7; 8 bases are shared with TRBD1. Germline V CDR1 and CDR2: ENHRY, SYGVKD. The CDR3 consists of 12 residues. The CDR3: CASVGQVYGQYF. The CDR3 DNA reads as TGTGCCAGCGTGGGACAGGTCTACGGGCAGTACTTC.

The chain carries TRBV5-8 and TRBJ1-2; D may be TRBD1 (5 bases). The germline V gene has CDR1 SGHTS and CDR2 YDEGEE. Trimming left V 6 bases short and J 4 bases short, with 16 bases between. The CDR3 has 14 residues. The CDR3 loop reads CASIFWDGPYGYTF. Written as DNA, the CDR3 is TGTGCCAGCATTTTCTGGGACGGACCCTATGGCTACACCTTC.

The J gene is TRBJ2-2, the V gene TRBV19; TRBD1 or TRBD2 may be the D gene (5 bases each). V was shortened by 3 bases and J by 0 bases, with 14 bases between the two germline ends. CDR1 LNHDA and CDR2 SQIVND come from the germline V gene (reference sequence). The CDR3 has 17 amino acids. The CDR3 sequence is CASSMGVWRANTGELFF. CDR3 nucleotides: TGTGCCAGTAGTATGGGGGTCTGGCGGGCGAACACCGGGGAGCTGTTTTTT.

This clonotype appeared many times. The gene calls are TRBV25-1 and TRBJ1-6; D uncertain. The germline CDR1 and CDR2 sequences are MGHDK and SYGVNS. CDR3 length: 12 residues. V was clipped by 8 bases and J by 10 bases, with 12 bases between them. The CDR3 reads CASGREKSPLHF. Written as DNA, the CDR3 is TGTGCCAGCGGGCGGGAGAAGTCACCCCTCCACTTT.

Turning to this clonotype: A read error may be the cause here, since a much bigger clone is one base away. The V and J genes are TRBV19 and TRBJ2-7; 9 nucleotides line up with TRBD2. The CDR3 sequence is 14 residues long. CDR1 LNHDA and CDR2 SQIVND come from the germline V gene (reference sequence). The CDR3 reads CVTTAGGFSYEQYF. CDR3 coding DNA: TGTGTCACCACAGCGGGAGGCTTCTCCTACGAGCAGTACTTC.

The chain recombines TRBV15 with TRBJ1-5; D not certain. The length of the CDR3 is 16 residues. V lost 3 bases and J lost 2, with 14 bases in between. Germline lookup yields CDR1 LNHNV and CDR2 YYDKDF (reference sequence). The CDR3 reads CATSSVKGAGNQPQHF. CDR3 DNA sequence: TGTGCCACCAGCAGTGTTAAAGGAGCGGGCAATCAGCCCCAGCATTTT.

Remarks on this clonotype: A much larger clone differs from this one at a single base, so this may be a read error. The chain has TRBV14 and TRBJ2-2; 8 positions match TRBD2. The junction had 7 bases not matched to a gene; V was cut back by 4 bases and J by 6 bases. Germline V lookup: CDR1 SGHDN, CDR2 FVKESK. CDR3 length equals 15 residues. CDR3 coding DNA: TGTGCCAGCAGCCTAGGACTAGCCGTCGCCGGGGAGCTGTTTTTT. As protein: CASSLGLAVAGELFF.

This clonotype is a singleton in its sample. The rearrangement joins TRBV19 to TRBJ1-4; 8 bases fit TRBD1. With 6 bases clipped from V and 7 bases from J, the junction kept 4 bases outside the gene matches. The CDR3 is 13 amino acids. Germline V CDR1 and CDR2: LNHDA, SQIVND (reference sequence). CDR3 loop: CASRTGTGEKLFF. Written as DNA, the CDR3 is TGTGCCAGTAGAACCGGGACAGGTGAAAAACTGTTTTTT.

This clonotype was observed many times. The gene calls are TRBV7-9 and TRBJ1-1, with a possible D match to TRBD1 (6 bases). The CDR3 has 12 residues. The ends were cut back, 5 bases at V and 8 bases at J, with 12 bases in the middle. Germline V CDR1 and CDR2: SEHNR, FQNEAQ (reference sequence). This CDR3 reads CASSLSGAEAFF. In nucleotides, the CDR3 is TGTGCCAGCAGCCTATCGGGGGCCGAAGCTTTCTTT. The entire variable domain, with the rest obtained from reference TRBV7-9 and TRBJ1-1, is as follows: DTGVSQNPRHKITKRGQNVTFRCDPISEHNRLYWYRQTLGQGPEFLTYFQNEAQLEKSRLLSDRFSAERPKGSFSTLEIQRTEQGDSAMYLCASSLSGAEAFFGQGTRLTVV.

The sample holds a few counts of this clonotype. This chain connects TRBV4-3 to TRBJ2-7; D may be TRBD1 (6 bases). Between the trimmed V and J ends, which lost 3 bases and 0 bases, there was a span of 12 bases. CDR1 LGHNA and CDR2 YSLEER come from the germline V gene. The CDR3 totals 15 residues. The CDR3 reads CASSHAQGSSYEQYF. The CDR3 DNA reads as TGCGCCAGCAGCCATGCACAGGGTAGCTCCTACGAGCAGTACTTC.

This chain uses TRBV29-1 with TRBJ2-7; 9 positions agree with TRBD1. The CDR3 is 11 amino acids. V dropped 8 bases and J dropped 9; count of bases not matched to a gene: 8. The V gene's germline CDR1 is SQVTM and CDR2 ANQGSEA. This CDR3 reads CSLGTGWGQYF. The CDR3 region has the DNA TGCAGCTTAGGGACAGGGTGGGGGCAGTACTTC.

This clonotype occurred many times. The chain joins TRBV14 to TRBJ2-7; D is tentatively TRBD1 or TRBD2 (5 bases each). The length of the CDR3 is 14 residues. Germline V gene sequence: CDR1 SGHDN, CDR2 FVKESK. V was pared by 3 bases and J by 4 bases, with 13 bases between. Here the CDR3 DNA reads TGTGCCAGCAGCCACAGCGGTGGGGCATACGAGCAGTACTTC. As protein: CASSHSGGAYEQYF.

Many counts were recorded for this clonotype. V is TRBV10-3 and J is TRBJ2-5; TRBD2 aligns across 10 bases. Germline CDR1 and CDR2: ENHRY and SYGVKD. J lost 5 bases, V lost 0 bases, and 6 bases had no gene match. This CDR3 has 16 residues. The CDR3 region has the DNA TGTGCCATCAGTGAGTCCCTAGCGGGGGCTGGGGAGACCCAGTACTTC. This sequence encodes CAISESLAGAGETQYF.

In the case of this clonotype: No conserved phenylalanine or tryptophan ends this CDR3, so it is likely a read error. The chain joins TRBV10-3 to TRBJ2-3; D uncertain. Germline lookup yields CDR1 ENHRY and CDR2 SYGVKD. CDR3 length equals 11 residues. V dropped 3 bases and J dropped 10 bases, with 8 bases sitting between them. CDR3 region: CAISESSAQYV. Here the CDR3 DNA reads TGTGCCATCAGTGAAAGCTCGGCGCAGTATGTT.

J is TRBJ1-3 and V is TRBV20-1, with TRBD1 as a possible D gene (5 bases). Germline lookup yields CDR1 DFQATT and CDR2 SNEGSKA (reference sequence). The CDR3 length is 19 residues. V dropped 5 bases and J dropped 0 bases, with 26 bases sitting between them. CDR3 in amino acids: CSASPYPGATGNSGNTIYF. The CDR3 DNA sequence: TGCAGTGCTTCACCGTACCCCGGGGCGACTGGCAACTCTGGAAACACCATATATTTT.

In regard to this clonotype: The junction departs from germline at one end; a sequencing error may be responsible. The V gene is TRBV7-8, the J gene TRBJ1-6; a weak D match, TRBD1 (5 bases). CDR1 is SGHVS, CDR2 FQNEAQ, per germline. The CDR3 has 15 residues. CDR3 nucleotides: TGTACCAGCAGCTTAGTCTGGGACCGAGCAGGACCCCTCCACTTT. Its translation is CTSSLVWDRAGPLHF.

Comment on this clonotype: A junction end diverges from the germline sequence, so it may reflect a read error. CDR3 nucleotide sequence: TGTGCCACCAGTGTCTTCGAGGAGGACAGGTACTATACGCAGTATTTT. It translates to CATSVFEEDRYYTQYF. The rearrangement links TRBV10-3 to TRBJ2-3; 7 nucleotides line up with TRBD1. The CDR3 is made up of 16 amino acids. In germline, CDR1 is ENHRY, CDR2 SYGVKD.

This sequence joins TRBV19 and TRBJ1-3; the match to TRBD1 covers 10 bases. Losses at the gene ends were 3 bases for V and 2 bases for J; bases not matched to a gene: 7. The germline V gene encodes CDR1 LNHDA and CDR2 SQIVND (reference sequence). This CDR3 is 17 amino acids long. CDR3 residues: CASSIPPGQGPGNTIYF. The CDR3 coding sequence is TGTGCCAGTAGTATCCCTCCGGGACAGGGGCCTGGAAACACCATATATTTT. The full variable domain, rest sourced from reference TRBV19 and TRBJ1-3, is DGGITQSPKYLFRKEGQNVTLSCEQNLNHDAMYWYRQDPGQGLRLIYYSQIVNDFQKGDIAEGYSVSREKKESFPLTVTSAQKNPTAFYLCASSIPPGQGPGNTIYFGEGSWLTVV.

The chain links TRBV19 to TRBJ2-7; D call uncertain. V was shortened by 3 bases and J by 0 bases, with 6 bases between the two germline ends. Germline values: CDR1 LNHDA, CDR2 SQIVND (reference sequence). The CDR3 is made up of 13 amino acids. In nucleotides, the CDR3 is TGTGCCAGTAGTATGCAGGTCTCCTACGAGCAGTACTTC. This sequence encodes CASSMQVSYEQYF. Full variable domain (remainder filled in from reference TRBV19 and TRBJ2-7): DGGITQSPKYLFRKEGQNVTLSCEQNLNHDAMYWYRQDPGQGLRLIYYSQIVNDFQKGDIAEGYSVSREKKESFPLTVTSAQKNPTAFYLCASSMQVSYEQYFGPGTRLTVT.